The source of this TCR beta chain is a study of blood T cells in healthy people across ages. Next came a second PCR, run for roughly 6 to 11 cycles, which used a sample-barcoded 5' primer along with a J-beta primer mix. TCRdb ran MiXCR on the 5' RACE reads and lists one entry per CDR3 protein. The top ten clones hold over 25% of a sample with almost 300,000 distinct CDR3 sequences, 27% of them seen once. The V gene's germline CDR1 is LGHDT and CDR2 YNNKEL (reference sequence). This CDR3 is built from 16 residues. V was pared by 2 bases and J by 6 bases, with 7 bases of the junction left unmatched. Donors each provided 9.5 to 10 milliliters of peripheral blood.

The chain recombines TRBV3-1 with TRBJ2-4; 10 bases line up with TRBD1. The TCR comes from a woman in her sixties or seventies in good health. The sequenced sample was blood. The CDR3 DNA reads TGTGCCAGCAGCCAACGGACAGGGGGAGCTATAAACATTCAGTACTTC. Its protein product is CASSQRTGGAINIQYF.